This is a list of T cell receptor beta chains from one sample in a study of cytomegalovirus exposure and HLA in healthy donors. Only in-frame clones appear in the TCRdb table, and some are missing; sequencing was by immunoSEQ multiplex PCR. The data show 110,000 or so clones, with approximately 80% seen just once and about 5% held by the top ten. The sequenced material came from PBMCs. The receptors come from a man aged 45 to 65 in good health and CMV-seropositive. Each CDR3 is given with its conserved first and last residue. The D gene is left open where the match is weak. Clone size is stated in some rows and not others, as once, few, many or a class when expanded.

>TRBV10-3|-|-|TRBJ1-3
TGTGCCAGCGGACAGACCTTAGGCTCTGGAAACACCATATATTTT
CASGQTLGSGNTIYF
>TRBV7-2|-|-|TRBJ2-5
TGTGCCAGCAGCCCACAATCCGGGGATTGGGAGACCCAGTACTTC
CASSPQSGDWETQYF
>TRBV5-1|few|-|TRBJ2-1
TGCGCCAGCAGCTTGGGGCCGGGTCTCGGGAGTGAGCAGTTCTTC
CASSLGPGLGSEQFF
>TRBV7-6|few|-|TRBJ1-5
TGTGCCAGCAGCTTAGAGGGCCGAGGAGGGAATCAGCCCCAGCATTTT
CASSLEGRGGNQPQHF
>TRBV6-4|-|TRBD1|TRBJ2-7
TGTGCCAGCAGTGACTCAAGTGGGACGGACCGGGACAGGGAGTGTAACGAGCAGTACTTC
CASSDSSGTDRDRECNEQYF
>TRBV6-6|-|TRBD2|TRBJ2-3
TGTGCCAGCACGGGGGGGAGAAGCACAGATACGCAGTATTTT
CASTGGRSTDTQYF
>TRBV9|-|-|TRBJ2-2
TGTGCCAGCAGCGCACAGGTAAACACCGGGGAGCTGTTTTTT
CASSAQVNTGELFF
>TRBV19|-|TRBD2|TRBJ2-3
TGTGCCAGTAGTATAGGTCCTAGCGGGAGCACGATCACAGATACGCAGTATTTT
CASSIGPSGSTITDTQYF
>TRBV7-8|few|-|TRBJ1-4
TGTGCCAGCAGTCGCGGGCCGGGGGAAAAACTGTTTTTT
CASSRGPGEKLFF
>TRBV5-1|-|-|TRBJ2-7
TGCGCCAGCAGCTTGGGTGCAGGGGTTGAATCCGAGCAGTACTTC
CASSLGAGVESEQYF
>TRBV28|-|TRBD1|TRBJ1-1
TGTGCCAGCAGCCCCCCGGACAGGGGCGGGAGAAGGACTGAAGCTTTCTTT
CASSPPDRGGRRTEAFF
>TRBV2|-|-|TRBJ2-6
TGTGCCAGCAGTACCTTGGCAGGGGCCTACTCTGGGGCCAACGTCCTGACTTTC
CASSTLAGAYSGANVLTF
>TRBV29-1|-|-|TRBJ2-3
TGCAGCGCCGACGATTCCGGGGTCACAGATACGCAGTATTTT
CSADDSGVTDTQYF
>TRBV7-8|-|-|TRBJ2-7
TGTGCCAGCAGCTTAGGAAAGGAGCACGAGCAGTACTTC
CASSLGKEHEQYF
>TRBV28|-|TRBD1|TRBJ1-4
TGTGCCAGCAGTTTCTTCACCGGGACAGGGAAGGAAAAACTGTTTTTT
CASSFFTGTGKEKLFF
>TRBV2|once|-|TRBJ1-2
TGTGCCAGCAGCGCCCTTCGCGGGGGCAACTATGGCTACACCTTC
CASSALRGGNYGYTF
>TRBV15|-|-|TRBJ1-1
TGTGCCACCAGCAGAGATGTCCAGGGGAAAACTGAAGCTTTCTTT
CATSRDVQGKTEAFF
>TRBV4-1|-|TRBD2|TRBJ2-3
TGCGCCAGCAGCCAAACGTCTTACCCCCTGACTAGCGGGGGCCGTAGCACAGATACGCAGTATTTT
CASSQTSYPLTSGGRSTDTQYF
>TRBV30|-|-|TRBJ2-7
TGTGCCTGGAGTCTTTTGGGGCTGGCGACCTACGAGCAGTACTTC
CAWSLLGLATYEQYF
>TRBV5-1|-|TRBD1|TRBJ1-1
TGCGCCAGCAGCATAGGGACAGGAAGGACTGAAGCTTTCTTT
CASSIGTGRTEAFF
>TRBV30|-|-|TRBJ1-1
TGTGCCTGGACCCGGGACAACATGAACACTGAAGCTTTCTTT
CAWTRDNMNTEAFF
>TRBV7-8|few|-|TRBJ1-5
TGTGCCAGCAGCCCTGAGGGACATAGCAATCAGCCCCAGCATTTT
CASSPEGHSNQPQHF
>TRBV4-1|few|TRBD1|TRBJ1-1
TGCGCCAGCAGCCAGACAGGGCTCGGCACTGAAGCTTTCTTT
CASSQTGLGTEAFF
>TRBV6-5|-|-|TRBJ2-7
TGTGCCAGCAGTTACTCGACAGAGTACGAGCAGTACTTC
CASSYSTEYEQYF
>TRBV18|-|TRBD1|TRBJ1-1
TGTGCCAGCTCACCGTTGACAGGGGCGAACACTGAAGCTTTCTTT
CASSPLTGANTEAFF
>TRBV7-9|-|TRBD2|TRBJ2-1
TGTGCCAGCAGCTTAGGGGCTAGCGGGGTGGATGAGCAGTTCTTC
CASSLGASGVDEQFF
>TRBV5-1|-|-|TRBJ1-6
TGCGCCAGCAGCCCCGGAGTTGATTCACCCCTCCACTTT
CASSPGVDSPLHF
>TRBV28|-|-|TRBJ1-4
TGTGCCAGCAGTCCGGGGGGGAGCGGGAATGAAAAACTGTTTTTT
CASSPGGSGNEKLFF
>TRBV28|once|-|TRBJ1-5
TGTGCCAGCAGCACAGGAATCAATCAGCCCCAGCATTTT
CASSTGINQPQHF
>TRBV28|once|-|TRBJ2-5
TGTGCCAGCAGGCCGCAGGGGCGAAAGTTCCGGGAGACCCAGTACTTC
CASRPQGRKFRETQYF